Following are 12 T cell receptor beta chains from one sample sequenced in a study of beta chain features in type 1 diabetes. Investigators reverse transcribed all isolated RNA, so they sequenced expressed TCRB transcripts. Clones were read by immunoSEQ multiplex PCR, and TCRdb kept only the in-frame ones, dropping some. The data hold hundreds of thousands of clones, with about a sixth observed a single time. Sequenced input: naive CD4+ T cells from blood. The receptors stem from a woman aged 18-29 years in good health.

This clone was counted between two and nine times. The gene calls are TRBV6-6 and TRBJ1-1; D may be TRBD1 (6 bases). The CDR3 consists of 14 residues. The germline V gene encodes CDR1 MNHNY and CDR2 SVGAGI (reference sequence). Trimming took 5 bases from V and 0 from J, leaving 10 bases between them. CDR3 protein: CASSNRDMNTEAFF. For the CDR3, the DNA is TGTGCCAGCAGTAACAGGGACATGAACACTGAAGCTTTCTTT.

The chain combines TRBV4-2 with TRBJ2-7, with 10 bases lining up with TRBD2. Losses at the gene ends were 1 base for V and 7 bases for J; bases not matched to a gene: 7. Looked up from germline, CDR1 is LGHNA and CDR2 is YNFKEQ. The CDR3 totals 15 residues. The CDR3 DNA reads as TGTGCCAGCAGCCAAGTCCTAGCGGGAGTGGGGGAGCAGTACTTC. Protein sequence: CASSQVLAGVGEQYF.

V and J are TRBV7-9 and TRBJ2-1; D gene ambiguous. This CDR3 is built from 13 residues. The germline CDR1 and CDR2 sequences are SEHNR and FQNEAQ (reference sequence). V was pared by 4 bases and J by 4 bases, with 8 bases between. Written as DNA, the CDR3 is TGTGCCAGCAGCTCGCACGAATACAATGAGCAGTTCTTC. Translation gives CASSSHEYNEQFF.

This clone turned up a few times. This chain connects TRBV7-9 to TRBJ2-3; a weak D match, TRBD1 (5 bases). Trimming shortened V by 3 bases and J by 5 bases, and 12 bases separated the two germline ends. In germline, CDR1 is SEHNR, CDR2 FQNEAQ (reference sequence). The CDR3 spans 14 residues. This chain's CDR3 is CASSFGQGEDTQYF. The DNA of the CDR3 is TGTGCCAGCAGCTTCGGCCAGGGTGAAGATACGCAGTATTTT.

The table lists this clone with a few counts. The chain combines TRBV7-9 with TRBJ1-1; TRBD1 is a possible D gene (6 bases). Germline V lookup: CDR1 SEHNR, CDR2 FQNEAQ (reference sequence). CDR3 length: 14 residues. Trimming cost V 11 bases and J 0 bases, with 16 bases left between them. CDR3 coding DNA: TGTGCCTCTTTCGGTGGGGGGCTGAACACTGAAGCTTTCTTT. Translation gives CASFGGGLNTEAFF.

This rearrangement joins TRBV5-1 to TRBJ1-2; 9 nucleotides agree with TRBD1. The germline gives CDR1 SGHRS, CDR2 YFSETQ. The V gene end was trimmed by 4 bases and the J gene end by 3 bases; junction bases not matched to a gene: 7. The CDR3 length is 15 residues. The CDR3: CASSPRTGVYYGYTF. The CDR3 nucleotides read TGCGCCAGCAGCCCCCGGACAGGGGTTTACTATGGCTACACCTTC.

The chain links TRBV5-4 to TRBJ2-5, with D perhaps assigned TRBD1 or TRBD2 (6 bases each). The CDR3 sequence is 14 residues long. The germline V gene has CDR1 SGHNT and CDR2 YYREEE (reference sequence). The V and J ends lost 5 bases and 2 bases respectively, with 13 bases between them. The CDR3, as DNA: TGTGCCAGCAGTTCCGGGGGCTATCAAGAGACCCAGTACTTC. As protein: CASSSGGYQETQYF.

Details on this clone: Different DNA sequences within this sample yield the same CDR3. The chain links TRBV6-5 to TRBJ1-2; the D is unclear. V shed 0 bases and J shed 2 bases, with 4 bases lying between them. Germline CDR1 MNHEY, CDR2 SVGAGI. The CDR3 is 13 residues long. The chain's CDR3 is CASSYSRNYGYTF. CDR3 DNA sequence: TGTGCCAGCAGTTACTCGAGGAACTATGGCTACACCTTC.

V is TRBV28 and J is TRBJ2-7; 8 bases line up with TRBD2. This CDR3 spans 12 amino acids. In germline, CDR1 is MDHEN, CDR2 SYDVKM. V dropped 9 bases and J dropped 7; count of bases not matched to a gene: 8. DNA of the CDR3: TGTGCCAGTGGACTAGCCGTGGGGGAGCAGTACTTC. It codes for CASGLAVGEQYF.

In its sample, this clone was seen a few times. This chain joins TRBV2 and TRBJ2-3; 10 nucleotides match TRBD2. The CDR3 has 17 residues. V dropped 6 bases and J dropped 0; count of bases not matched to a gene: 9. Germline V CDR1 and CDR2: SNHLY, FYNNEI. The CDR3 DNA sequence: TGTGCCAGCAGCTACTCAGGACTAGCGGCAAGCACAGATACGCAGTATTTT. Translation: CASSYSGLAASTDTQYF.

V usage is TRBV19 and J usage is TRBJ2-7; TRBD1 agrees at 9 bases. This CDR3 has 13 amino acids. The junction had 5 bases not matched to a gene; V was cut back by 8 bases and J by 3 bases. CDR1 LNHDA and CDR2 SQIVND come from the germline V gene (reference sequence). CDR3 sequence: CASSDRGVYEQYF. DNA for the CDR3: TGTGCCAGTTCGGACAGGGGCGTCTACGAGCAGTACTTC.

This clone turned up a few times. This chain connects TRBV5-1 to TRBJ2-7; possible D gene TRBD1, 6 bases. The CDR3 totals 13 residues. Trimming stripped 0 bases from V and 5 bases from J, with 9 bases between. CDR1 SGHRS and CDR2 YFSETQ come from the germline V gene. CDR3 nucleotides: TGCGCCAGCAGCTTGGACAGGGCCCACGAGCAGTACTTC. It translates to CASSLDRAHEQYF.